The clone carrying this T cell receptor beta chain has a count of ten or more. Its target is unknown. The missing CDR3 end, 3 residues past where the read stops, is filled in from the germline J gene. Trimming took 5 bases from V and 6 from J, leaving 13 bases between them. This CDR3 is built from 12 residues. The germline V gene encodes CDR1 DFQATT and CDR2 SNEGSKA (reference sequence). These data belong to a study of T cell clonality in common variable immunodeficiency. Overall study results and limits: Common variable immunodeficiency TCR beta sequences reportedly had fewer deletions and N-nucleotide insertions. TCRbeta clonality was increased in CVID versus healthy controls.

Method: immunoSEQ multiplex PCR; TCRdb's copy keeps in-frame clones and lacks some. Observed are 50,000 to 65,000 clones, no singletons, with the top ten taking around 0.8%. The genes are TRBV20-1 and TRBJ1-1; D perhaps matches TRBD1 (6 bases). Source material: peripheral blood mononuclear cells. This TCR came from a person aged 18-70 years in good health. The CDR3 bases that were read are TGCAGTGCTCCTTGGCAGGGGCCTGAA. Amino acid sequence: CSAPWQGPE. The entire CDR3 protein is CSAPWQGPEAFF.